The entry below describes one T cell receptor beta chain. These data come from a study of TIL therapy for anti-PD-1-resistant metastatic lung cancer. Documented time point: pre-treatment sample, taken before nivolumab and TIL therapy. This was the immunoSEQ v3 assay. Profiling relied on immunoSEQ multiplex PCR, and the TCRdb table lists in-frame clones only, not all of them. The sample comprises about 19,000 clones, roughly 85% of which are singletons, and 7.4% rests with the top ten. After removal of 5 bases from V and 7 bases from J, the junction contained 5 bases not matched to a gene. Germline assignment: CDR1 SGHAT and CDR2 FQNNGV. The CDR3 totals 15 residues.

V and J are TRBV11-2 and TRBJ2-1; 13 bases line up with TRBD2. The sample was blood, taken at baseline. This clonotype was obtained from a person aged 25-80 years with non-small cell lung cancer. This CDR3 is CASSPEGLAGNEQFF. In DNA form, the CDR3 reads TGTGCCAGCAGCCCGGAGGGACTAGCGGGAAATGAGCAGTTCTTC.